This T cell receptor beta chain was recorded in a study of CXCR3-negative and CXCR3-positive naive CD8 T cells. Study-level points and caveats: Hydrophobicity was higher for TRB CDR3s found in CXCR3-positive naive cells than in CXCR3-negative naive cells. Comparably high diversity was seen in both naive subsets, and much lower diversity in memory CD8+ cells.

About this clonotype itself: What it binds is not known.

Per the germline V gene, CDR1 is SGHVS and CDR2 is FNYEAQ. This CDR3 comprises 16 residues. Via 5' RACE with UMI labels, TRB cDNA libraries were prepared. No DNA is given; TCRdb re-called the 5' RACE reads and lists each CDR3 protein once. Recorded here are about 130,000 distinct CDR3 sequences; the top ten clones represent 0.5% to 0.6%. The sequence was collected from a human donor in good health. Some clones in this sample may be carry-over from other donors' samples. This sequence joins TRBV7-6 and TRBJ1-1. Sequenced: naive CXCR3+ CD8+ T cells from blood. Subset described: CD45RO-CCR7+CD27+CD95- naive CD8+ T cells expressing CXCR3 (TNR3+). The CDR3 loop is CASSLAASLLNTEAFF.